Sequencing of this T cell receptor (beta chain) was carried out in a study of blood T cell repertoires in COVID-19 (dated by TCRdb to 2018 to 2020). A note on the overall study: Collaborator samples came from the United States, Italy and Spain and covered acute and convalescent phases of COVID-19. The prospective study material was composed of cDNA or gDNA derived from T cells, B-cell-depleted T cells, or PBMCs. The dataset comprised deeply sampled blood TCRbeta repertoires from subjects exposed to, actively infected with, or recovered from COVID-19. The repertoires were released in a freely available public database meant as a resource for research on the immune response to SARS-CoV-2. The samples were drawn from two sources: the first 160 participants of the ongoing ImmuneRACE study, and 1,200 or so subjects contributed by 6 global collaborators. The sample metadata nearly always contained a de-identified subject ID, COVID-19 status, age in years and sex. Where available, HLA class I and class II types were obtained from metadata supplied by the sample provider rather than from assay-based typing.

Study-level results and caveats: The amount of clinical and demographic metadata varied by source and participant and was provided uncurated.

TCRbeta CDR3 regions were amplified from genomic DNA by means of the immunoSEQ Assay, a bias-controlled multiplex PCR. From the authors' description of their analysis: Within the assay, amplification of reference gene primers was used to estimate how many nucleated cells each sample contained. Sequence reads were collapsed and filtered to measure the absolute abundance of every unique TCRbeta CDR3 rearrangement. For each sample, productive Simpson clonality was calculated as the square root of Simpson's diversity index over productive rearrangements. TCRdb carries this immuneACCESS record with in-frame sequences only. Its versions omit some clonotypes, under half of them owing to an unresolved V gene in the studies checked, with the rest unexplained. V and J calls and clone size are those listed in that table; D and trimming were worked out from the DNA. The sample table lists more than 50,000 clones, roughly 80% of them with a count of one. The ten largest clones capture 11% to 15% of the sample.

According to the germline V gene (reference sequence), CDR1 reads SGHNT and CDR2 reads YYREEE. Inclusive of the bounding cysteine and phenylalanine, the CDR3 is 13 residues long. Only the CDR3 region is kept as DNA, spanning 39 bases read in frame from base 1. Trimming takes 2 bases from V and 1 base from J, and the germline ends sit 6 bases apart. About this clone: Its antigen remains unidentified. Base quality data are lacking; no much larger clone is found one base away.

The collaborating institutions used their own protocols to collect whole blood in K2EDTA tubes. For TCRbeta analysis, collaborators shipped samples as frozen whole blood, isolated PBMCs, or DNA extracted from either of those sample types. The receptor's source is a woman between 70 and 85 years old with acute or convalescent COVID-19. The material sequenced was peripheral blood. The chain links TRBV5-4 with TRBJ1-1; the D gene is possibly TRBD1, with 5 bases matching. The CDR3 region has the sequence CASSFGGNTEAFF. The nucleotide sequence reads TGTGCCAGCAGCTTCGGGGGGAACACTGAAGCTTTCTTT. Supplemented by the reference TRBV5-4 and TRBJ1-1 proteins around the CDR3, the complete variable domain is ETGVTQSPTHLIKTRGQQVTLRCSSQSGHNTVSWYQQALGQGPQFIFQYYREEENGRGNFPPRFSGLQFPNYSSELNVNALELDDSALYLCASSFGGNTEAFFGQGTRLTVV.